What follows describes a single T cell receptor (beta chain). The antigen remains unidentified. The second PCR ran roughly 6 to 11 cycles with a sample-barcoded 5' primer and J-beta primers. In TCRdb, the 5' RACE reads were re-called with MiXCR into one record per CDR3 protein. The data hold about 1.8 million distinct CDR3 sequences, with about 49% observed a single time. This sample is drawn from a study of blood T cells in healthy people across ages. General observations from the study: As naive T cell percentage varied, TCR beta diversity correlated strongly with it. More naive CD4+ cells and higher diversity marked long-lived donors relative to aged donors.

The CDR3 is made up of 13 amino acids. Trimming took 3 bases from V and 8 from J, leaving 11 bases between them. Sequencing was carried out using blood. The source of this sequence is a woman aged 40 to 49 in good health. This chain uses TRBV12-3 or TRBV12-4 with TRBJ2-1; D gene ambiguous. The CDR3 loop is CASSFELGDEQFF. CDR3 nucleotide sequence: TGTGCCAGCAGTTTTGAGCTTGGCGATGAGCAGTTCTTC.